This section outlines one TCR beta chain sequence together with its context. The antigen remains undetermined. This entry is derived from a study of identical twins. Study-wide results and caveats: Out-of-frame alpha sequences that twins shared showed excess low generation probability.

Each CDR3 protein gets one entry after TCRdb re-called the 5' RACE reads with MiXCR. This table holds a few hundred thousand distinct CDR3 sequences, over 8.5% found once. The same specimen was also included in a second study, on yellow fever vaccine responses in identical twins. This second study notes: On the reported evidence, twins' vaccine T cell responses seemed partly convergent and partly personalized.

The sequence derives from a woman younger than 35 in good health. The sample was PBMCs.

The CDR3 loop is CATSRENILVAGNEQFF. The CDR3 nucleotides read TGTGCCACCAGCAGAGAAAACATATTAGTAGCGGGGAATGAGCAGTTCTTC. The chain recombines TRBV15 with TRBJ2-1, with TRBD2 identical over 8 bases. Germline V gene data show CDR1 as LNHNV and CDR2 as YYDKDF (reference sequence). This CDR3 spans 17 amino acids. V gave up 0 bases and J gave up 7 bases; unmatched junction bases: 11. The variable domain in full, completed from reference TRBV15 and TRBJ2-1, reads DAMVIQNPRYQVTQFGKPVTLSCSQTLNHNVMYWYQQKSSQAPKLLFHYYDKDFNNEADTPDNFQSRRPNTSFCFLDIRSPGLGDTAMYLCATSRENILVAGNEQFFGPGTRLTVL.